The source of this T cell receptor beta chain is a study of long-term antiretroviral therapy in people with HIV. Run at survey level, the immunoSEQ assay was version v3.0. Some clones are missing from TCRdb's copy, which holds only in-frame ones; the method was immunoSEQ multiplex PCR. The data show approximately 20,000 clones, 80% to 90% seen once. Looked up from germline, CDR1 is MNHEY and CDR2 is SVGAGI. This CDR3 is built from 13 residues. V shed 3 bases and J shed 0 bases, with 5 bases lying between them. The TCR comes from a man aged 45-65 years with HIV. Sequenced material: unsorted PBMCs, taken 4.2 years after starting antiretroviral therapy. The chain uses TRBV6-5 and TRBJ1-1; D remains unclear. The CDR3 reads CASSYQVNTEAFF. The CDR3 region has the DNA TGTGCCAGCAGTTATCAGGTGAACACTGAAGCTTTCTTT.